These 13 T cell receptor beta chains originate from one sample sequenced in a study of identifying expanded T cells in peripheral blood. Sequencing used immunoSEQ multiplex PCR; TCRdb keeps in-frame clones, though not all of them. The sample consists of some 100,000 clones, 80% to 90% of them appearing once. The sample comprised blood. Receptor source: a person between 18 and 70 years old in good health.

J is TRBJ2-2 and V is TRBV19; maybe TRBD1 (6 bases). CDR3 length: 13 residues. CDR1 and CDR2 from the germline V gene are LNHDA and SQIVND (reference sequence). V was cut by 10 bases and J by 6 bases, with 15 bases left in between. The CDR3 is CAIRNRDSGELFF. Written as DNA, the CDR3 is TGTGCCATCCGGAACAGGGATTCCGGGGAGCTGTTTTTT.

This clone has a handful of counts. The chain is built from TRBV19 and TRBJ2-3, with D possibly being TRBD1 (6 bases). Germline CDR1 and CDR2: LNHDA and SQIVND (reference sequence). The CDR3 runs to 16 residues. V was pared by 5 bases and J by 1 base, with 16 bases between. In nucleotides, the CDR3 is TGTGCCAGTAGTGACTACAGGGTCCGGGGCACAGATACGCAGTATTTT. Protein: CASSDYRVRGTDTQYF. Full variable domain (remainder filled in from reference TRBV19 and TRBJ2-3): DGGITQSPKYLFRKEGQNVTLSCEQNLNHDAMYWYRQDPGQGLRLIYYSQIVNDFQKGDIAEGYSVSREKKESFPLTVTSAQKNPTAFYLCASSDYRVRGTDTQYFGPGTRLTVL.

The J gene is TRBJ1-3, the V gene TRBV29-1; the D is unclear. Trimming took 6 bases from V and 0 from J, leaving 12 bases between them. This CDR3 is built from 14 residues. CDR1 SQVTM and CDR2 ANQGSEA come from the germline V gene. CDR3: CSVGGRSSGNTIYF. CDR3 in DNA: TGCAGCGTCGGCGGACGGAGCTCTGGAAACACCATATATTTT.

The genes are TRBV14 and TRBJ1-2; D remains ambiguous. The V and J ends lost 0 bases and 5 bases respectively, with 7 bases between them. This CDR3 has 13 residues. Germline CDR1 and CDR2: SGHDN and FVKESK. The CDR3 loop reads CASSQDRSYGYTF. CDR3 sequence (DNA): TGTGCCAGCAGCCAAGATCGGAGTTATGGCTACACCTTC.

The chain employs TRBV13 and TRBJ2-1, with TRBD2 matching 7 bases. This CDR3 is 16 amino acids long. Germline V gene lookup returns CDR1 PRHDT and CDR2 FYEKMQ (reference sequence). V lost 5 bases, J lost 0 bases, and 7 bases stayed unmatched. This CDR3 is CASSPTSASSYNEQFF. The CDR3 DNA reads TGTGCCAGCAGCCCAACTAGCGCCAGCTCCTACAATGAGCAGTTCTTC.

This chain connects TRBV9 to TRBJ1-3, with D possibly being TRBD1 (6 bases). V lost 4 bases and J lost 4, with 12 bases in between. The CDR3 spans 14 residues. From germline, CDR1 is SGDLS and CDR2 YYNGEE. The CDR3 nucleotides read TGTGCCAGCAGCCTAGGGGGTGCCGGAAACACCATATATTTT. This codes for CASSLGGAGNTIYF.

V is TRBV18 and J is TRBJ1-4; unclear D gene. Trimming left V 3 bases short and J 5 bases short, with 10 bases between. CDR1 and CDR2 (germline): KGHSH, LQKENI. The CDR3 is 14 amino acids. The DNA of the CDR3 is TGTGCCAGCTCACCGGATCGACGGAATGAAAAACTGTTTTTT. It is translated as CASSPDRRNEKLFF. Complete variable domain (other parts from reference TRBV18 and TRBJ1-4): NAGVMQNPRHLVRRRGQEARLRCSPMKGHSHVYWYRQLPEEGLKFMVYLQKENIIDESGMPKERFSAEFPKEGPSILRIQQVVRGDSAAYFCASSPDRRNEKLFFGSGTQLSVL.

This chain joins TRBV7-2 and TRBJ1-1; TRBD1 aligns across 7 bases. Germline CDR1 SGHTA, CDR2 FQGNSA. CDR3 length equals 13 residues. V dropped 8 bases and J dropped 5; count of bases not matched to a gene: 8. The chain's CDR3 is CASGNRGWTEAFF. CDR3 DNA: TGTGCCAGCGGAAACAGGGGATGGACTGAAGCTTTCTTT. Drawing the rest from reference TRBV7-2 and TRBJ1-1, the complete variable domain is GAGVSQSPSNKVTEKGKDVELRCDPISGHTALYWYRQSLGQGLEFLIYFQGNSAPDKSGLPSDRFSAERTGGSVSTLTIQRTQQEDSAVYLCASGNRGWTEAFFGQGTRLTVV.

The chain combines TRBV6-6 with TRBJ1-2; D is possibly TRBD1 (5 bases). CDR1 and CDR2 from the germline V gene are MNHNY and SVGAGI (reference sequence). The CDR3 totals 15 residues. Trimming took off 7 bases at V and 10 bases at J, with 25 bases between the two ends. This CDR3 is CASKTGTGPPNVYTF. As DNA, the CDR3 is TGTGCCAGCAAGACGGGAACAGGACCCCCAAATGTCTACACCTTC.

The rearrangement joins TRBV7-9 to TRBJ2-7, with D unresolved. Deletions cut 0 bases from V and 1 base from J, with 4 bases between. The CDR3 spans 13 residues. Germline assignment: CDR1 SEHNR and CDR2 FQNEAQ (reference sequence). The CDR3 nucleotides read TGTGCCAGCAGCTTAGCAGGGTCCTACGAGCAGTACTTC. Protein: CASSLAGSYEQYF. The full variable domain, its missing parts supplied by reference TRBV7-9 and TRBJ2-7, is DTGVSQNPRHKITKRGQNVTFRCDPISEHNRLYWYRQTLGQGPEFLTYFQNEAQLEKSRLLSDRFSAERPKGSFSTLEIQRTEQGDSAMYLCASSLAGSYEQYFGPGTRLTVT.

The sample holds one count of this clone. The chain couples TRBV7-6 to TRBJ2-5, with 12 bases fitting TRBD2. The CDR3 contains 15 residues. V lost 6 bases, J lost 2 bases, and 4 bases stayed unmatched. Per germline, CDR1 SGHVS and CDR2 FNYEAQ. In nucleotides, the CDR3 is TGTGCCAGCAGTCCGACTAGCGGGGGTCAAGAGACCCAGTACTTC. Protein sequence: CASSPTSGGQETQYF.

The CDR3 here is CASSLRGAVPYNEQFF. The CDR3 DNA reads as TGTGCCAGCAGCTTACGTGGGGCCGTCCCCTACAATGAGCAGTTCTTC. The gene calls are TRBV7-7 and TRBJ2-1, with D possibly TRBD1 on 5 matching bases. Germline V CDR1 and CDR2: SSHAT, FNYEAQ (reference sequence). Between the trimmed V and J ends, which lost 2 bases and 2 bases, there was a span of 13 bases. The CDR3 is 16 amino acids. Full variable domain (remainder filled in from reference TRBV7-7 and TRBJ2-1): GAGVSQSPRYKVTKRGQDVTLRCDPISSHATLYWYQQALGQGPEFLTYFNYEAQPDKSGLPSDRFSAERPEGSISTLTIQRTEQRDSAMYRCASSLRGAVPYNEQFFGPGTRLTVL.

J is TRBJ2-1 and V is TRBV6-6; unclear D gene. With 2 bases removed from V and 3 bases from J, the gap between germline ends came to 14 bases. CDR3 size: 16 residues. The germline CDR1 and CDR2 sequences are MNHNY and SVGAGI (reference sequence). DNA for the CDR3: TGTGCCAGCAGTTACCCCCAGGCGCCTCTCTACAATGAGCAGTTCTTC. Amino acid sequence: CASSYPQAPLYNEQFF.